A selection of T cell receptor beta chains follows, all from one sample in a study of technical replicates of blood from several donors. Produced via immunoSEQ multiplex PCR; TCRdb's table is partial and in-frame only. The data show tens of thousands of clones, under 98% seen once. Sequences were obtained from T cells isolated from PBMCs. These receptors all stem from a human donor in good health. Both conserved end residues are part of each CDR3. Each record gives: clone size, J gene, V gene, D gene, CDR3 DNA, CDR3 protein. D genes are given only for firm matches. Only part of the rows carry a size: once, few, many, or a class if the clone is expanded.

>.|TRBJ2-7|TRBV7-2|.
TGTGCCAGCAGCTTACCGTTGAGCCCCTACGAGCAGTACTTC
CASSLPLSPYEQYF
>once|TRBJ2-1|TRBV27|.
TGTGCCAGCAGTTCCTATTATGAGCAGTTCTTC
CASSSYYEQFF
>.|TRBJ2-5|TRBV5-4|TRBD2
TGTGCCAGCAGCTCCCGGCTAGCGGGGGCGATGGAGACCCAGTACTTC
CASSSRLAGAMETQYF
>.|TRBJ2-1|TRBV28|.
TGTGCCAGCAGTTTGATCGGGAGTCGGGATGAGCAGTTCTTC
CASSLIGSRDEQFF
>.|TRBJ1-2|TRBV7-8|.
TGTGCCAGCAGCCGCCTCGGGGGGCTTAGCTATGGCTACACCTTC
CASSRLGGLSYGYTF
>.|TRBJ2-7|TRBV10-3|TRBD2
TGTGCCTCCAACGAGCGGGAGAAAGGGGCCTACGAGCAGTACTTC
CASNEREKGAYEQYF
>once|TRBJ1-1|TRBV6-6|.
TGTGCCAGCACCCTCCGACCTCTAGATGAAGCTTTCTTT
CASTLRPLDEAFF
>.|TRBJ2-5|TRBV4-2|TRBD1
TGTGCCAGCAGCCAAGATTCCGGTAGACAGGGGGGAGAGACCCAGTACTTC
CASSQDSGRQGGETQYF
>.|TRBJ1-2|TRBV7-6|.
TGTGCCAGCAGCTTAGACCCAGGGGCCTATGGCTACACCTTC
CASSLDPGAYGYTF
>once|TRBJ1-5|TRBV10-3|.
TGTGCCATCAGTACAGGATTTAGCAATCAGCCCCAGCATTTT
CAISTGFSNQPQHF
>.|TRBJ1-2|TRBV13|TRBD1
TGTGCCAGCAGCTTAGCGGACAGGGGGTTTGGCTACACCTTC
CASSLADRGFGYTF
>.|TRBJ1-2|TRBV19|.
TGTGCCAGTAGTATATCACCCAGGGTTAGCCCCTGGGGCTACACCTTC
CASSISPRVSPWGYTF
>.|TRBJ1-4|TRBV4-2|TRBD1
TGTGCCAGCAGCCAGGGACAGACTAATGAAAAACTGTTTTTT
CASSQGQTNEKLFF
>.|TRBJ2-1|TRBV5-1|TRBD2
TGCGCCAGCACCAAAATGTTACTAGCGGGAGGCCAAAACAATGAGCAGTTCTTC
CASTKMLLAGGQNNEQFF
>.|TRBJ1-1|TRBV7-9|.
TGTGCCAGCAGCTTAGGTCCAGGGTTGATGAACACTGAAGCTTTCTTT
CASSLGPGLMNTEAFF
>.|TRBJ1-3|TRBV2|TRBD1
TGTGCCAGCAGTGAAGCGCTTGGGACAGGGAACACCATATATTTT
CASSEALGTGNTIYF
>.|TRBJ1-2|TRBV11-2|TRBD1
TGTGCCAGCAGCTCATGGGACAGGGGGCCTGGCTACACCTTC
CASSSWDRGPGYTF
>.|TRBJ2-7|TRBV2|.
TGTGCCAGCATTCCCGAAGCAACCTACGAGCAGTACTTC
CASIPEATYEQYF
>.|TRBJ1-2|TRBV25-1|.
TGTGCCAGCAGTGCTGCGGGGCTAGGTGGCTACACCTTC
CASSAAGLGGYTF
>.|TRBJ1-1|TRBV7-9|.
TGTGCCAGCAGCCCTACAGGGACTGAAGCTTTCTTT
CASSPTGTEAFF
>.|TRBJ2-5|TRBV7-2|.
TGTGCCAGCAGCTTCTCAGAGACCCAGTACTTC
CASSFSETQYF
>.|TRBJ1-5|TRBV19|TRBD1
TGTGCCAGTAGTGAGACAGGGCTTTTTCAGCCCCAGCATTTT
CASSETGLFQPQHF
>.|TRBJ2-7|TRBV6-5|.
TGTGCCACGGGACGGGGGATCTACGAGCAGTACTTC
CATGRGIYEQYF
>.|TRBJ2-1|TRBV27|TRBD2
TGTGCCAGCAGTTTAAGACTAGCGGGGAATGAGCAGTTCTTC
CASSLRLAGNEQFF
>.|TRBJ2-7|TRBV25-1|.
TGTGCCAGCAGTGGCGGGACGACCTACGAGCAGTACTTC
CASSGGTTYEQYF
>.|TRBJ2-1|TRBV9|TRBD2
TGTGCCAGCAGCGTAGGGGGCGGCGGGGGTTACAATGAGCAGTTCTTC
CASSVGGGGGYNEQFF
>.|TRBJ1-2|TRBV19|.
TGTGCCAGTAGTACGGACAGAGACTATGGCTACACCTTC
CASSTDRDYGYTF
>.|TRBJ2-3|TRBV7-9|TRBD2
TGTGCCAGCAACCAAGAATCACTAGCGGGAAGGGCCACAGATACGCAGTATTTT
CASNQESLAGRATDTQYF
>.|TRBJ2-5|TRBV4-3|.
TGCGCCAGCAGCCAAGATCCTGAAGAGACCCAGTACTTC
CASSQDPEETQYF
>.|TRBJ2-2|TRBV14|.
TGTGCCAGCAGCCTTAGGACAGCTCCAACCGGGGAGCTGTTTTTT
CASSLRTAPTGELFF
>.|TRBJ2-2|TRBV9|TRBD2
TGTGCCAGCAGCGGCACGCCCGGGACTAGCGGGAGTCACACCGGGGAGCTGTTTTTT
CASSGTPGTSGSHTGELFF
>.|TRBJ1-4|TRBV30|.
TGTGCCTGGAGTGTAGACAGTATTGCTGAAAAACTGTTTTTT
CAWSVDSIAEKLFF
>.|TRBJ1-4|TRBV9|.
TGTGCCAGCAGCGTGGACCGGGGAAATGAAAAACTGTTTTTT
CASSVDRGNEKLFF
>few|TRBJ2-7|TRBV30|.
TGTGCCTGGGTCCCGGGGTCCGCAGCTCGCGAGCAGTACTTC
CAWVPGSAAREQYF
>.|TRBJ1-1|TRBV7-6|.
TGTGCCAGCAGCTCCTACCCAAACACTGAAGCTTTCTTT
CASSSYPNTEAFF
>few|TRBJ2-1|TRBV6-1|TRBD2
TGTGCCAGCAGAGTAGCGGGAGTAGTGGATGAGCAGTTCTTC
CASRVAGVVDEQFF
>once|TRBJ2-4|TRBV30|.
TGTGCCTGGGTACAGGAGGGTAAAAACATTCAGTACTTC
CAWVQEGKNIQYF
>.|TRBJ1-3|TRBV7-8|.
TGTGCCAGCAGCTTAGGTGCCCCGGGTCACTCTGGAAACACCATATATTTT
CASSLGAPGHSGNTIYF
>.|TRBJ1-2|TRBV29-1|TRBD1
TGCAGCGTTAACGGCGACAGGGGCCAAGCTAACTATGGCTACACCTTC
CSVNGDRGQANYGYTF
>.|TRBJ2-7|TRBV2|TRBD1
TGTGCCAGCAGTGTTATGAGGGGGCAATACGAGCAGTACTTC
CASSVMRGQYEQYF
>.|TRBJ1-4|TRBV10-2|.
TGCGCCAGCAGTAATTTCGGGGGGGAAAAACTGTTTTTT
CASSNFGGEKLFF
>once|TRBJ2-5|TRBV19|.
TGTGCCAGTAGTACAGGGAGGAGGGAGACCCAGTACTTC
CASSTGRRETQYF